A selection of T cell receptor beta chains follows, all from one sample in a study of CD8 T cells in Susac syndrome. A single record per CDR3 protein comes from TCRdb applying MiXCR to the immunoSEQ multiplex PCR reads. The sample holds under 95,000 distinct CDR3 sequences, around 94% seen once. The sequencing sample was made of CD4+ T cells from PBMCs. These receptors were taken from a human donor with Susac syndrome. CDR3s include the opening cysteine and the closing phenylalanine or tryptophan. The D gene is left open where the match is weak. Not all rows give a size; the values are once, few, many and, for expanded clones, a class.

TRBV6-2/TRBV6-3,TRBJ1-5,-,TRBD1,TGTGCCAGCAGTTACGGGGGTACAGGGGCCCAGCATTTT,CASSYGGTGAQHF
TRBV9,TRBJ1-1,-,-,TGTGCCAGCAGCGCCGCGGGGGGATTCGCTGAAGCTTTCTTT,CASSAAGGFAEAFF
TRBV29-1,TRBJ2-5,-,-,TGCAGCGTTGACAGGGGGGCCGAAGAGACCCAGTACTTC,CSVDRGAEETQYF
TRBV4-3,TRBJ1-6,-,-,TGCGCCAGCAGCCAAGCGGGCGTATATAATTCACCCCTCCACTTT,CASSQAGVYNSPLHF
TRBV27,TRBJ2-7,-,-,TGTGCCAGCAGAGACAGCTCCTACGAGCAGTACTTC,CASRDSSYEQYF
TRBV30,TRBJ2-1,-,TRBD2,TGTGCCTGGCTAGCGGGCAGCTCCTACAATGAGCAGTTCTTC,CAWLAGSSYNEQFF
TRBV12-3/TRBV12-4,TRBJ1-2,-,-,TGTGCCAGCAGCCTGAGTGGGTCGGGGACCTTCTATGGCTACACCTTC,CASSLSGSGTFYGYTF
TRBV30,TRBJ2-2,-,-,TGTGCCTGGAGTGTAGATTGGGGAGACACCGGGGAGCTGTTTTTT,CAWSVDWGDTGELFF
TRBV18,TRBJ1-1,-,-,TGTGCCAGCTCACCAGGCACATGGGCTTTCTTT,CASSPGTWAFF
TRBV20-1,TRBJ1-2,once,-,TGCAGTGCTAGAGAGACGACCAAACCGGTCGGCTACACCTTC,CSARETTKPVGYTF
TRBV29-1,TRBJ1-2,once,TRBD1,TGCAGCGTCGTGACAGGGCCCTTCGGCTATGGCTACACCTTC,CSVVTGPFGYGYTF
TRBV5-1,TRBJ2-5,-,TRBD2,TGCGCCAGCAGCACCGCTAGCGGGGAAGAGACCCAGTACTTC,CASSTASGEETQYF
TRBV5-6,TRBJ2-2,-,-,TGTGCCAGCAGCTTCGGTGATCGCACCGGGGAGCTGTTTTTT,CASSFGDRTGELFF
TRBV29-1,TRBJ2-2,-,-,TGCAGCGTTGCGGCGGCGGCAGAGACCGGGGAGCTGTTTTTT,CSVAAAAETGELFF
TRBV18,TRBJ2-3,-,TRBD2,TGTGCCAGCTCACGCCTACTAGCGGGGTCCGATACGCAGTATTTT,CASSRLLAGSDTQYF
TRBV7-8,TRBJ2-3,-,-,TGTGCCAGCACCGACAGGGAGGGCACAGATACGCAGTATTTT,CASTDREGTDTQYF
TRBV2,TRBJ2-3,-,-,TGTGCCAGCAGTGTCTTTCAAGCGCCAGCTCAAACTAGCACAGATACGCAGTATTTT,CASSVFQAPAQTSTDTQYF
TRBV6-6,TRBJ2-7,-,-,TGTGCCAGCAGTACACGACAGACGGGGCAGTACTTC,CASSTRQTGQYF
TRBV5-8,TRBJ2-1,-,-,TGTGCCAGCAGCTTGGGGAATAGAGGGGACAATGAGCAGTTCTTC,CASSLGNRGDNEQFF
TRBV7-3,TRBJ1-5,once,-,TGTGCCAGCAGCTTAACAAGCAATCAGCCCCAGCATTTT,CASSLTSNQPQHF
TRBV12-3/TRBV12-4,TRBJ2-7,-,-,TGTGCCAGCAGGTTACTCCACTACGAGCAGTACTTC,CASRLLHYEQYF
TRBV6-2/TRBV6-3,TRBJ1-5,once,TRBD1,TGTGCCAGCAGGAGACAGGGACCCAATCAGCCCCAGCATTTT,CASRRQGPNQPQHF
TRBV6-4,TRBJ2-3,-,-,TGTGCCAGCAGTGATGGCGGGTCCACAGATACGCAGTATTTT,CASSDGGSTDTQYF
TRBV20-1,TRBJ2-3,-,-,TGCAGTGCTAGAGTGGGCCAGGATACGCAGTATTTT,CSARVGQDTQYF
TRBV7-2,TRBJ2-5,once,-,TGTGCCTCCCGCGGGCTCCAAGAGACCCAGTACTTC,CASRGLQETQYF
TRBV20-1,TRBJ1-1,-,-,TGCAGTGCGGCTGTCGGACTGCGTCCTGAAGCTTTCTTT,CSAAVGLRPEAFF
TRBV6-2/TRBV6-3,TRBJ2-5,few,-,TGTGCCAGCAGTTACTCGAGGGAGACCCAGTACTTC,CASSYSRETQYF
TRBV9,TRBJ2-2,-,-,TGTGCCAGCAGCGTATCCGGGGAGCTGTTTTTT,CASSVSGELFF
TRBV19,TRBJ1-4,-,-,TGTGCCAGTAGTCTATTGGACGGAGATGAAAAACTGTTTTTT,CASSLLDGDEKLFF
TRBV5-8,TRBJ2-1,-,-,TGTGCCAGCAGCTTGGGTAGGAGCGTACCTGAGCAGTTCTTC,CASSLGRSVPEQFF
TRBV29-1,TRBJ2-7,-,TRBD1,TGCAGCGTGGACAGGGGACCCTACGAGCAGTACTTC,CSVDRGPYEQYF
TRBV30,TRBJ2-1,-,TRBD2,TGTGCCTGGAGTCTAGCGGGGCTTAGCTCCTACAATGAGCAGTTCTTC,CAWSLAGLSSYNEQFF
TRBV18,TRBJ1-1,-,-,TGTGCCAGCTCACGTCCTCAGTCGGAAGCTTTCTTT,CASSRPQSEAFF
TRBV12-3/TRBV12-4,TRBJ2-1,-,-,TGTGCCAGCAGTCCCCCCGGGACCTTGTCCTACAATGAGCAGTTCTTC,CASSPPGTLSYNEQFF